A single sample gave rise to the 10 T cell receptor beta chains below, sequenced in a study of a mutant IDH1 vaccine in newly diagnosed glioma. For these receptors, no antigen is known. Sequenced by immunoSEQ multiplex PCR; TCRdb stores in-frame clones only, minus some. The table records around 60,000 clones, less than 90% of them present only once. Sample time point: week 47, end of study. What each vaccine dose contained was 300 ug of mutant IDH1 20-mer peptide, accompanied by topical imiquimod. The starting material was PBMCs, obtained from a glioma patient whose treatment included an IDH1 peptide vaccine. These receptors originate from a man aged 25-40 years with glioma.

In DNA form, the CDR3 reads TGTGCCAGCAGCTTAGCGGGTGGAAACACCATATATTTT. Amino acids: CASSLAGGNTIYF. The rearrangement joins TRBV7-6 to TRBJ1-3, with D unclear. V lost 0 bases, J lost 3 bases, and 3 bases lay in between. Germline values: CDR1 SGHVS, CDR2 FNYEAQ. This CDR3 spans 13 amino acids.

The chain is built from TRBV28 and TRBJ2-7; D may be TRBD1 or TRBD2 (5 bases each). CDR1 MDHEN and CDR2 SYDVKM come from the germline V gene. Trimming pared 1 base from V and 6 bases from J, leaving 16 bases between. The CDR3 is 15 amino acids. The CDR3, as DNA: TGTGCCAGCAGTTTATACCTCGGGGCTACAGCCGAGCAGTACTTC. The encoded protein is CASSLYLGATAEQYF.

This rearrangement joins TRBV28 to TRBJ1-2; TRBD1 is a possible D gene (5 bases). This CDR3 has 14 residues. Germline CDR1 reads MDHEN; CDR2 reads SYDVKM. With 5 bases removed from V and 9 bases from J, the gap between germline ends came to 19 bases. CDR3 in amino acids: CASSPVREVSSYTF. In DNA, the CDR3 is TGTGCCAGCAGTCCGGTCAGGGAGGTCTCGAGCTACACCTTC.

The chain links TRBV11-2 to TRBJ2-2, with 7 bases identical to TRBD1. The CDR3 has 15 amino acids. The germline gives CDR1 SGHAT, CDR2 FQNNGV. V lost 3 bases and J lost 0; bases outside the gene matches: 1. The CDR3 region is CASSFGTANTGELFF. CDR3 DNA sequence: TGTGCCAGCAGCTTTGGGACAGCGAACACCGGGGAGCTGTTTTTT.

J is TRBJ1-5 and V is TRBV19; D ambiguous. V was shortened by 5 bases and J by 6 bases, with 14 bases between the two germline ends. The CDR3 has 14 residues. Germline V CDR1 and CDR2: LNHDA, SQIVND (reference sequence). The DNA of the CDR3 is TGTGCCAGTAGTGATTACGACCTTCCTCAGCCCCAGCATTTT. The encoded protein is CASSDYDLPQPQHF.

The chain is built from TRBV6-5 and TRBJ1-1, with D perhaps TRBD1 (6 bases). V was pared by 0 bases and J by 3 bases, with 8 bases between. Germline CDR1 is MNHEY and CDR2 is SVGAGI. The CDR3 consists of 14 residues. The DNA for the CDR3 is TGTGCCAGCAGTTACTCGCCAGGGGACACTGAAGCTTTCTTT. This codes for CASSYSPGDTEAFF.

The chain carries TRBV6-1 and TRBJ2-3; D gene uncertain. The CDR3 sequence is 15 residues long. The germline V and J ends were trimmed by 6 bases and 2 bases, with 15 bases remaining between them. CDR1 is MNHNS and CDR2 is SASEGT in the germline V gene. The CDR3 protein is CASRPARVYTDTQYF. The CDR3 bases are TGTGCCAGCAGACCAGCCCGGGTCTACACAGATACGCAGTATTTT.

The CDR3 is CASSLNSNQPQHF. The CDR3, as DNA: TGTGCCAGCAGCTTGAATAGCAATCAGCCCCAGCATTTT. The gene calls are TRBV7-8 and TRBJ1-5; D unclear. This CDR3 comprises 13 residues. The V and J ends lost 3 bases and 0 bases respectively, with 3 bases between them. CDR1 and CDR2 from the germline V gene are SGHVS and FQNEAQ.

In its sample, this clone was seen a few times. The rearrangement links TRBV7-9 to TRBJ1-1; TRBD1 might be the D (5 bases). Between the trimmed V and J ends, which lost 1 base and 5 bases, there was a span of 23 bases. The CDR3 sequence is 18 residues long. Germline CDR1 and CDR2: SEHNR and FQNEAQ (reference sequence). This CDR3 reads CASSLESGSRVGGTEAFF. The DNA for the CDR3 is TGTGCCAGCAGCTTAGAGTCGGGAAGTCGCGTGGGGGGAACTGAAGCTTTCTTT.

The chain employs TRBV5-1 and TRBJ2-1; 9 bases are a match to TRBD2. CDR1 and CDR2 from the germline V gene are SGHRS and YFSETQ. The CDR3 extends over 16 amino acids. J lost 7 bases, V lost 2 bases, and 10 bases had no gene match. The DNA of the CDR3 is TGCGCCAGCAGCTTCGGGACTAGCAGGGCGGGGAATGAGCAGTTCTTC. Translating it yields CASSFGTSRAGNEQFF.